These T cell receptor beta chains were read from a single sample in a study of Graves' ophthalmopathy and Graves' hyperthyroidism. TCRdb re-derived calls from the multiplex PCR reads in MiXCR, one entry per CDR3 protein. The table includes approximately 160,000 distinct CDR3 sequences, 35% to 50% detected once. Sequencing was performed on peripheral blood. These receptors all come from a man between 25 and 39 years old with Graves' ophthalmopathy. Both conserved end residues are part of each CDR3. The D gene is left open where the match is weak. Clone size, where shown, is once, few, many, or a class for clones that have expanded.

CDR3aa | CDR3nt | j_gene | abundance | v_gene | d_gene | len
CASKLRMNTEAFF | TGCGCCAGCAAGCTGAGAATGAACACTGAAGCTTTCTTT | TRBJ1-1 | many | TRBV5-1 | . | 13
CSVEVYAEAFF | TGCAGCGTTGAAGTTTATGCTGAAGCTTTCTTT | TRBJ1-1 | many | TRBV29-1 | . | 11
CASSPDRGETQYF | TGCGCCAGCAGCCCTGACAGGGGTGAGACCCAGTACTTC | TRBJ2-5 | . | TRBV4-3 | TRBD1 | 13
CSARDRTGNSPLHF | TGCAGTGCTAGAGACAGAACAGGGAATTCACCCCTCCACTTT | TRBJ1-6 | . | TRBV20-1 | . | 14
CASSSGQGARNQPQHF | TGTGCCAGCAGTTCCGGACAGGGGGCGCGCAATCAGCCCCAGCATTTT | TRBJ1-5 | many | TRBV28 | TRBD1 | 16
CASSFSTENTEAFF | TGTGCCAGCAGTTTCTCGACAGAGAACACTGAAGCTTTCTTT | TRBJ1-1 | . | TRBV6-2/TRBV6-3 | . | 14
CASSRLTGLDVSNQPQHF | TGTGCCAGCAGTCGATTGACAGGGTTGGATGTTAGCAATCAGCCCCAGCATTTT | TRBJ1-5 | . | TRBV27 | TRBD1 | 18
CSARQGMYQPQHF | TGCAGTGCAAGACAGGGTATGTACCAGCCCCAGCATTTT | TRBJ1-5 | many | TRBV20-1 | TRBD1 | 13
CASSEESTDTQYF | TGTGCCAGCTCCGAGGAAAGCACAGATACGCAGTATTTT | TRBJ2-3 | many | TRBV2 | . | 13
CAISESVAAGELFF | TGTGCCATCAGTGAGTCGGTAGCGGCCGGGGAGCTGTTTTTT | TRBJ2-2 | many | TRBV10-3 | . | 14